Each of the 11 T cell receptor beta chains below was sequenced from the same sample in a study of CD8 T cells in ankylosing spondylitis. MiXCR, applied by TCRdb to the 5' RACE reads, yields one record per CDR3 protein. The repertoire consists of 800,000 to 900,000 distinct CDR3 sequences, with approximately 12% occurring once and the leading ten covering just over 0.5%. Their recognized antigens are unknown. Overall study findings and caveats: A motif of eight or nine highly homologous TCR beta variants was seen as apparently characteristic of ankylosing spondylitis blood.

The sample consisted of blood, either unsorted or a sorted T cell fraction (not recorded which). These receptors all stem from a male donor with ankylosing spondylitis.

This clonotype was seen at least ten times. The chain carries TRBV20-1 and TRBJ2-2, with unresolved D. The CDR3 has 13 residues. CDR1 is DFQATT and CDR2 is SNEGSKA in the germline V gene (reference sequence). V lost 0 bases to trimming and J lost 7 bases, with 9 bases between them. The CDR3 reads CSARDITRGELFF. For the CDR3, the DNA is TGCAGTGCTAGAGATATAACGCGCGGGGAGCTGTTTTTT.

The chain links TRBV28 to TRBJ2-7, with TRBD1 identical over 8 bases. The junction had 10 bases not matched to a gene; V was cut back by 10 bases and J by 5 bases. CDR3 length: 13 residues. From germline, CDR1 is MDHEN and CDR2 SYDVKM. CDR3 in DNA: TGTGCCACCGTGGACAGGGAAGTAAACGAGCAGTACTTC. Its protein is CATVDREVNEQYF.

This clonotype came up many times. This chain joins TRBV20-1 and TRBJ2-2; D uncertain. Trimming removed 3 bases at V and 0 bases at J, with 5 bases between. The CDR3 consists of 13 residues. Germline CDR1 DFQATT, CDR2 SNEGSKA (reference sequence). The CDR3 DNA is TGCAGTGCTAGGATCGCGAACACCGGGGAGCTGTTTTTT. Its protein is CSARIANTGELFF.

This chain joins TRBV29-1 and TRBJ2-1; D may correspond to TRBD1 or TRBD2 (5 bases each). V shed 6 bases and J shed 1 base, with 13 bases lying between them. Per germline, CDR1 SQVTM and CDR2 ANQGSEA. CDR3 length equals 14 residues. The CDR3 loop is CSVSGRASYNEQFF. The CDR3 DNA sequence: TGCAGCGTCAGCGGCAGGGCGTCCTACAATGAGCAGTTCTTC.

This clonotype was detected a few times. The chain uses TRBV5-5 and TRBJ2-1; 9 bases align to TRBD1. The length of the CDR3 is 14 residues. V dropped 3 bases and J dropped 4; count of bases not matched to a gene: 2. The germline CDR1 and CDR2 sequences are SGHKS and YYEKEE (reference sequence). The CDR3 coding sequence is TGTGCCAGCAGCTGGGACAGGGAATACAATGAGCAGTTCTTC. This gives the protein CASSWDREYNEQFF.

This clonotype was seen a handful of times. The CDR3 DNA is TGTGCCAGCCTCACAGCGAACACTGAAGCTTTCTTT. Translating it yields CASLTANTEAFF. J is TRBJ1-1 and V is TRBV6-6; no definite D call. The CDR3 runs 12 residues. The germline V and J ends were trimmed by 8 bases and 1 base, with 8 bases remaining between them. Germline lookup yields CDR1 MNHNY and CDR2 SVGAGI (reference sequence).

This clonotype has at least ten counts. The chain couples TRBV11-1 to TRBJ2-7; D is undetermined. V lost 5 bases and J 2 bases, leaving 7 bases between the germline ends. CDR1 is SGHAT and CDR2 is FQDESV in the germline V gene (reference sequence). The CDR3 totals 12 residues. The CDR3 DNA follows: TGTGCCAGCAGCCCTGCCACCTACGAGCAGTACTTC. It encodes CASSPATYEQYF.

This clonotype has a handful of counts. V gene TRBV28 combines with J gene TRBJ1-3; D possibly corresponds to TRBD1 (5 bases). V dropped 3 bases and J dropped 0 bases, with 9 bases sitting between them. The V gene's germline CDR1 is MDHEN and CDR2 SYDVKM. The CDR3 spans 15 residues. CDR3 sequence reads: CASSLSGGSGNTIYF. The CDR3 bases are TGTGCCAGCAGTTTGTCGGGGGGCTCTGGAAACACCATATATTTT.

This clonotype was observed a few times. This chain's CDR3 is CASSLDGLENEQFF. Written as DNA, the CDR3 is TGTGCCAGCAGTTTAGATGGGCTGGAGAATGAGCAGTTCTTC. The chain carries TRBV12-3 or TRBV12-4 and TRBJ2-1; D is uncertain. Trimming took 1 base from V and 7 from J, leaving 11 bases between them. This CDR3 is 14 amino acids long.

Many counts were recorded for this clonotype. The rearrangement links TRBV20-1 to TRBJ1-5; D is uncertain. The CDR3 runs to 13 residues. Germline V gives CDR1 DFQATT, CDR2 SNEGSKA (reference sequence). Trimming pared 2 bases from V and 4 bases from J, leaving 9 bases between. This CDR3 reads CSARWKGNQPQHF. The DNA for the CDR3 is TGCAGTGCTAGATGGAAAGGGAATCAGCCCCAGCATTTT.

There are a few counts of this clonotype. The V gene is TRBV20-1, the J gene TRBJ2-3, with 7 bases lining up with TRBD2. The CDR3 sequence is 15 residues long. Trimming cost V 4 bases and J 4 bases; bases outside gene matches: 11. Germline V gene data show CDR1 as DFQATT and CDR2 as SNEGSKA (reference sequence). CDR3 sequence reads: CSAILSGKVPDTQYF. The CDR3 DNA reads as TGCAGTGCTATCCTAAGCGGGAAGGTCCCAGATACGCAGTATTTT.